The 21 T cell receptor beta chains below come from one sample, sequenced in a study of T cell responses to AZD1222 COVID-19 vaccine. Sequencing used immunoSEQ multiplex PCR; TCRdb keeps in-frame clones, though not all of them. The sample contains some 92,000 clones, 88% of which appear only once. Sequenced here: peripheral blood, sampled on day 0 of AZD1222 vaccination. The receptors were gathered from an adult in good health.

The chain joins TRBV20-1 to TRBJ2-1; D gene unclear. The germline gives CDR1 DFQATT, CDR2 SNEGSKA (reference sequence). V was pared by 3 bases and J by 6 bases, with 18 bases between. This CDR3 is built from 15 residues. The CDR3 coding sequence is TGCAGTGCTAGTCTACGGCGGTTTAACGCCAATGAGCAGTTCTTC. Its translation is CSASLRRFNANEQFF.

The table lists this clone with a few counts. The chain employs TRBV20-1 and TRBJ2-5; 8 bases fit TRBD2. The CDR3 is 14 residues long. V dropped 3 bases and J dropped 4; count of bases not matched to a gene: 7. Germline V lookup: CDR1 DFQATT, CDR2 SNEGSKA (reference sequence). CDR3 amino acids: CSASRREGSETQYF. CDR3 nucleotide sequence: TGCAGTGCTAGTCGCCGGGAGGGCTCAGAGACCCAGTACTTC.

V is TRBV7-2 and J is TRBJ1-2; TRBD1 might be the D (6 bases). Germline V CDR1 and CDR2: SGHTA, FQGNSA. CDR3 length equals 17 residues. V was cut by 1 base and J by 4 bases, with 19 bases left in between. CDR3 region: CASSLDRSAGETYGYTF. The CDR3 DNA reads TGTGCCAGCAGCTTAGACCGATCGGCAGGGGAAACCTATGGCTACACCTTC.

The chain uses TRBV2 and TRBJ2-4; D remains ambiguous. There are 13 residues in the CDR3. Germline V lookup: CDR1 SNHLY, CDR2 FYNNEI. V was clipped by 4 bases and J by 4 bases, with 8 bases between them. The CDR3: CASSGDLKNIQYF. In DNA, the CDR3 is TGTGCCAGCAGTGGAGATTTAAAAAACATTCAGTACTTC.

The chain is built from TRBV29-1 and TRBJ2-7; possible D gene TRBD1, 6 bases. The CDR3 is made up of 13 amino acids. V was cut by 7 bases and J by 2 bases, with 15 bases left in between. CDR1 is SQVTM and CDR2 is ANQGSEA in the germline V gene. The CDR3 nucleotides read TGCAGCGCCGGACCGGGACAAGCCTACGAGCAGTACTTC. It encodes CSAGPGQAYEQYF.

The chain recombines TRBV15 with TRBJ1-2; D perhaps matches TRBD1 (5 bases). Germline-derived CDR1 and CDR2 are LNHNV and YYDKDF (reference sequence). The length of the CDR3 is 17 residues. Trimming cost V 0 bases and J 4 bases, with 18 bases left between them. The chain's CDR3 is CATSRDYNEGLIYGYTF. CDR3 bases: TGTGCCACCAGCAGAGATTACAACGAGGGGTTGATCTATGGCTACACCTTC.

The rearrangement links TRBV28 to TRBJ2-5; a possible D gene is TRBD2 (5 bases). V lost 10 bases, J lost 5 bases, and 20 bases lay in between. The CDR3 is made up of 14 amino acids. The V gene's germline CDR1 is MDHEN and CDR2 SYDVKM. CDR3 protein: CATRRMDFGETQYF. The CDR3 coding sequence is TGTGCCACCCGACGGATGGACTTTGGGGAGACCCAGTACTTC.

The rearrangement uses TRBV24-1 and TRBJ2-5, with D perhaps TRBD2 (6 bases). Per the germline V gene, CDR1 is KGHDR and CDR2 is SFDVKD. V was clipped by 5 bases and J by 3 bases, with 12 bases between them. The CDR3 is 14 residues long. CDR3 bases: TGTGCCACCAGTGGGACGGGAGTAGAAGAGACCCAGTACTTC. Its translation is CATSGTGVEETQYF.

V and J are TRBV28 and TRBJ2-2; D is unresolved. Germline CDR1 is MDHEN and CDR2 is SYDVKM. V shed 8 bases and J shed 6 bases, with 10 bases lying between them. The length of the CDR3 is 12 residues. CDR3: CASLVDAGELFF. The CDR3 DNA sequence: TGTGCCAGCCTGGTTGACGCCGGGGAGCTGTTTTTT.

V is TRBV5-1 and J is TRBJ2-1; TRBD2 might be the D (6 bases). Germline V lookup: CDR1 SGHRS, CDR2 YFSETQ. The CDR3 has 14 amino acids. Trimming removed 1 base from V and 4 bases from J, with 9 bases in between. CDR3 amino acids: CASSLSGLYNEQFF. The CDR3 DNA is TGCGCCAGCAGCTTGAGCGGGCTGTACAATGAGCAGTTCTTC.

The CDR3 loop reads CASSQARDRDPPLHF. In nucleotides, the CDR3 is TGCGCCAGCAGCCAAGCCAGGGACAGGGACCCACCCCTCCACTTT. The genes are TRBV4-1 and TRBJ1-6; 9 nucleotides line up with TRBD1. CDR3 size: 15 residues. Trimming cost V 1 base and J 11 bases; bases outside gene matches: 6. Per germline, CDR1 MGHRA and CDR2 YSYEKL.

The rearrangement joins TRBV24-1 to TRBJ2-1; 8 bases match TRBD2. The CDR3 is 16 residues long. Germline values: CDR1 KGHDR, CDR2 SFDVKD. J was trimmed by 6 bases and V by 3 bases; bases with no gene match: 9. The CDR3 DNA is TGTGCCACCAGTGATGGACTAGCCAGGGGTGGCAATGAGCAGTTCTTC. This codes for CATSDGLARGGNEQFF.

J is TRBJ2-3 and V is TRBV15; 7 bases match TRBD1. CDR1 and CDR2 (germline): LNHNV, YYDKDF (reference sequence). Trimming took 5 bases from V and 0 from J; bases not matched to a gene: 11. The CDR3 length is 17 residues. This CDR3 is CATSGRNRGMSTDTQYF. The CDR3 coding sequence is TGTGCCACCAGCGGTCGAAACAGGGGTATGAGCACAGATACGCAGTATTTT.

The chain combines TRBV5-5 with TRBJ1-5, with 7 bases identical to TRBD1. V lost 0 bases, J lost 6 bases, and 6 bases stayed unmatched. The germline CDR1 and CDR2 sequences are SGHKS and YYEKEE (reference sequence). CDR3 size: 15 residues. CDR3 region: CASSLGGGGGQPQHF. The CDR3 bases are TGTGCCAGCAGCTTGGGTGGAGGGGGCGGTCAGCCCCAGCATTTT. Using reference TRBV5-5 and TRBJ1-5 for the parts outside the CDR3, the full variable domain is DAGVTQSPTHLIKTRGQQVTLRCSPISGHKSVSWYQQVLGQGPQFIFQYYEKEERGRGNFPDRFSARQFPNYSSELNVNALLLGDSALYLCASSLGGGGGQPQHFGDGTRLSIL.

The J gene is TRBJ1-1, the V gene TRBV29-1; the D gene is possibly TRBD1 (5 bases). CDR1 is SQVTM and CDR2 is ANQGSEA in the germline V gene. V was cut by 6 bases and J by 0 bases, with 11 bases left in between. CDR3 size: 13 residues. The CDR3 sequence is CSVRTSMNTEAFF. The CDR3 DNA reads as TGCAGCGTACGGACAAGCATGAACACTGAAGCTTTCTTT.

J is TRBJ2-7 and V is TRBV2, with D perhaps TRBD2 (5 bases). The CDR3 extends over 13 amino acids. V lost 5 bases to trimming and J lost 4 bases, with 12 bases between them. The germline V gene encodes CDR1 SNHLY and CDR2 FYNNEI. This chain's CDR3 is CASSQTGFYEQYF. The CDR3 DNA is TGTGCCAGCAGTCAGACGGGATTTTACGAGCAGTACTTC.

The chain links TRBV30 to TRBJ2-1; no clear D gene. The V end was cut by 5 bases, the J end by 4 bases, with 12 bases between. The germline gives CDR1 GTSNPN, CDR2 SVGIG (reference sequence). The length of the CDR3 is 13 residues. The CDR3 region is CAWRRTLYNEQFF. CDR3 bases: TGTGCCTGGCGACGGACCTTATACAATGAGCAGTTCTTC.

Written as DNA, the CDR3 is TGTGCCAGCAGCCAAGCGGGAGAGGGCACAGATACGCAGTATTTT. It specifies CASSQAGEGTDTQYF. V is TRBV3-1 (or the pseudogene TRBV3-2) and J is TRBJ2-3; D may be TRBD2 (6 bases). The V gene's germline CDR1 is LGHDT and CDR2 YNNKEL (reference sequence). The CDR3 runs 15 residues. The V gene lost 1 base and the J gene lost 1 base, with 9 bases spanning the gap.

This chain connects TRBV20-1 to TRBJ1-1, with a tentative D call TRBD1 (6 bases). The germline V and J ends were trimmed by 5 bases and 11 bases, with 15 bases remaining between them. The CDR3 totals 11 residues. Germline values: CDR1 DFQATT, CDR2 SNEGSKA (reference sequence). CDR3 coding DNA: TGCAGTGCTGTCAATTCAGGGGCGGCTTTCTTT. Protein: CSAVNSGAAFF.

The rearrangement uses TRBV4-3 and TRBJ2-1, with D uncertain. Germline lookup yields CDR1 LGHNA and CDR2 YSLEER. The CDR3 covers 15 residues. V shed 0 bases and J shed 6 bases, with 12 bases lying between them. CDR3 sequence reads: CASSQETLTINEQFF. In DNA, the CDR3 is TGCGCCAGCAGCCAAGAAACACTGACAATCAATGAGCAGTTCTTC.

The chain couples TRBV3-1 (or the pseudogene TRBV3-2) to TRBJ2-2; D gene uncertain. Deletions cut 1 base from V and 0 bases from J, with 9 bases between. The CDR3 spans 16 residues. Germline CDR1 and CDR2: LGHDT and YNNKEL (reference sequence). CDR3 coding DNA: TGTGCCAGCAGCCAAGTAGGCGGATCGAACACCGGGGAGCTGTTTTTT. The encoded protein is CASSQVGGSNTGELFF.